This record covers a single TCR beta chain. The antigen is undetermined. This was the immunoSEQ v3 assay. Repertoires were generated with immunoSEQ multiplex PCR, while TCRdb's copy carries only in-frame clones and drops some. The sample lists 50,000 to 70,000 clones, more than 80% occurring once. The source of the sample is a study of TIL therapy for anti-PD-1-resistant metastatic lung cancer. Study-level information: Half of patients were current or former smokers. Points from the study as a whole: After infusion, TIL clonotypes partly replaced peripheral T cells and declined over months.

The time point is: pre-treatment sample, taken before nivolumab and TIL therapy. In germline, CDR1 is SGHTA, CDR2 FQGNSA. J was trimmed by 6 bases and V by 2 bases; bases with no gene match: 9. This CDR3 spans 15 amino acids. This chain joins TRBV7-2 and TRBJ2-7, with 8 bases aligning to TRBD2. The sequence was obtained from a person between 25 and 80 years old with non-small cell lung cancer. The sample here was blood, taken at baseline. The CDR3 protein is CASSLRRAGVGEQYF. DNA of the CDR3: TGTGCCAGCAGCTTACGGCGAGCGGGAGTCGGCGAGCAGTACTTC.